Below are 20 T cell receptor beta chains sequenced from a single sample in a study of identifying expanded T cells in peripheral blood (dated by TCRdb to about 2019). Preparation of the library involved the immunoSEQ multiplex PCR assay. As stored in TCRdb, this immuneACCESS dataset retains in-frame rearrangements with V and J assigned. A fraction of the clones does not appear; measured against another copy, unresolved V genes explain less than half of the discrepancy, and the remainder lacks a known reason. In all, the sample holds more than 90,000 clones, and around 90% of those were seen once. The ten largest clonotypes hold about 17% of the sample. The sequenced sample was blood. The receptors shown here come from a person aged 18 to 75 in good health.

The V and J genes are TRBV7-9 and TRBJ2-5; either TRBD1 or TRBD2 may supply D (5 bases each). Germline lookup yields CDR1 SEHNR and CDR2 FQNEAQ (reference sequence). V was pared by 2 bases and J by 7 bases, with 17 bases between. This CDR3 contains 15 residues. DNA for the CDR3: TGTGCCAGCAGCTTATCGGCTAGCCTGAGGGGGACCCAGTACTTC. It yields the protein CASSLSASLRGTQYF.

The J gene is TRBJ2-1, the V gene TRBV29-1; D call uncertain. The CDR3 covers 11 residues. Looked up from germline, CDR1 is SQVTM and CDR2 is ANQGSEA. Trimming took 2 bases from V and 12 from J, leaving 11 bases between them. Written as DNA, the CDR3 is TGCAGCGTTGAAATCGGCCCAGGGCAGTTCTTC. Amino acids: CSVEIGPGQFF.

This clone was found a few times. V and J are TRBV5-1 and TRBJ1-1; D perhaps matches TRBD1 (6 bases). Trimming left V 2 bases short and J 7 bases short, with 12 bases between. This CDR3 is 13 amino acids long. Looked up from germline, CDR1 is SGHRS and CDR2 is YFSETQ. The CDR3 coding sequence is TGCGCCAGCAGCTTACAGGGCAGGGATGAAGCTTTCTTT. This sequence encodes CASSLQGRDEAFF.

The V call is TRBV2, the J call TRBJ2-7; the match to TRBD1 covers 9 bases. Unmatched junction bases numbered 7, after V lost 5 bases and J lost 2 bases. CDR3 length: 15 residues. Germline CDR1 and CDR2: SNHLY and FYNNEI. The CDR3 DNA is TGTGCCAGCAGTATGACAGGGGGTGATACCTACGAGCAGTACTTC. It is translated as CASSMTGGDTYEQYF.

The chain uses TRBV10-2 and TRBJ2-3; weak D call: TRBD1 (5 bases). CDR3 size: 14 residues. Trimming cost V 7 bases and J 0 bases, with 11 bases left between them. Germline-derived CDR1 and CDR2 are WSHSY and SAAADI. The CDR3 sequence: CASKDRSSTDTQYF. The CDR3 nucleotides are TGCGCCAGCAAAGACAGATCTAGCACAGATACGCAGTATTTT.

This clone appeared once. V and J are TRBV28 and TRBJ2-7; a weak D match, TRBD2 (6 bases). CDR3 size: 14 residues. The V and J ends lost 5 bases and 10 bases respectively, with 21 bases between them. Germline V gene sequence: CDR1 MDHEN, CDR2 SYDVKM. The CDR3 nucleotides are TGTGCCAGCAGTACGGGGGAGAGAACCTACGGACAGTACTTC. It is translated as CASSTGERTYGQYF.

The gene calls are TRBV5-5 and TRBJ1-5; no reliable D call. From germline, CDR1 is SGHKS and CDR2 YYEKEE (reference sequence). This CDR3 spans 13 amino acids. V was cut by 2 bases and J by 6 bases, with 9 bases left in between. The CDR3 DNA reads as TGTGCCAGCAGCTTCGAACACGGTCAGCCCCAGCATTTT. Translating it yields CASSFEHGQPQHF.

The chain links TRBV7-7 to TRBJ2-6; possible D gene TRBD2, 5 bases. The V end was cut by 11 bases, the J end by 3 bases, with 8 bases between. Germline V gives CDR1 SSHAT, CDR2 FNYEAQ (reference sequence). There are 12 residues in the CDR3. In DNA form, the CDR3 reads TGTGCCGTCGGGGTTGGGGCCAACGTCCTGACTTTC. It yields the protein CAVGVGANVLTF. Complete variable domain (other parts from reference TRBV7-7 and TRBJ2-6): GAGVSQSPRYKVTKRGQDVTLRCDPISSHATLYWYQQALGQGPEFLTYFNYEAQPDKSGLPSDRFSAERPEGSISTLTIQRTEQRDSAMYRCAVGVGANVLTFGAGSRLTVL.

The chain uses TRBV6-6 and TRBJ2-6; 8 bases fit TRBD1. Unmatched junction bases numbered 13, after V lost 11 bases and J lost 4 bases. The CDR3 consists of 16 residues. Germline values: CDR1 MNHNY, CDR2 SVGAGI (reference sequence). CDR3 sequence (DNA): TGTGCCGGCTACGGCAGGGGGCTTGGAGGGGCCAACGTCCTGACTTTC. It translates to CAGYGRGLGGANVLTF.

The chain employs TRBV4-1 and TRBJ2-3, with D perhaps TRBD2 (5 bases). The germline V gene has CDR1 MGHRA and CDR2 YSYEKL. Trimming left V 2 bases short and J 9 bases short, with 15 bases between. The CDR3 is 14 amino acids. As DNA, the CDR3 is TGCGCCAGCAGCCAACCCCGCGGACTCACAACGCAGTATTTT. It encodes CASSQPRGLTTQYF.

The gene calls are TRBV5-4 and TRBJ2-5; 11 bases fit TRBD1. With 3 bases clipped from V and 2 bases from J, the junction kept 0 bases outside the gene matches. The CDR3 contains 14 residues. The germline gives CDR1 SGHNT, CDR2 YYREEE (reference sequence). CDR3 region: CASSWDRGQETQYF. CDR3 sequence (DNA): TGTGCCAGCAGCTGGGACAGGGGGCAAGAGACCCAGTACTTC.

This chain joins TRBV15 and TRBJ2-3; 7 nucleotides line up with TRBD1. Germline CDR1 reads LNHNV; CDR2 reads YYDKDF (reference sequence). V trimming: 5 bases; J trimming: 5 bases; junction bases outside the gene matches: 4. The CDR3 spans 13 residues. For the CDR3, the DNA is TGTGCCACCAGCGCTGACAGGGTAGATACGCAGTATTTT. As protein: CATSADRVDTQYF.

V gene TRBV13 combines with J gene TRBJ2-1, with 12 bases that match TRBD1. This CDR3 contains 19 residues. V was pared by 5 bases and J by 3 bases, with 14 bases of the junction left unmatched. Germline V CDR1 and CDR2: PRHDT, FYEKMQ (reference sequence). This CDR3 is CASSLSSPGQGAVYNEQFF. CDR3 coding DNA: TGTGCCAGCAGCCTAAGCTCACCGGGACAGGGGGCTGTCTACAATGAGCAGTTCTTC.

This chain links TRBV30 with TRBJ2-6; D not resolved. The length of the CDR3 is 13 residues. Germline loops: CDR1 GTSNPN, CDR2 SVGIG (reference sequence). Trimming stripped 5 bases from V and 4 bases from J, with 9 bases between. This CDR3 reads CAWLGVGANVLTF. CDR3 coding DNA: TGTGCCTGGTTAGGAGTCGGGGCCAACGTCCTGACTTTC.

V usage is TRBV6-6 and J usage is TRBJ1-2; 8 bases align to TRBD1. The ends lost 6 bases at V and 8 bases at J; junction bases unmatched: 17. The germline CDR1 and CDR2 sequences are MNHNY and SVGAGI (reference sequence). This CDR3 region has 16 residues. CDR3 sequence reads: CASSQGGQGARGGYTF. CDR3 bases: TGTGCCAGCAGCCAGGGGGGGCAGGGGGCAAGAGGCGGCTACACCTTC.

This chain links TRBV14 with TRBJ1-2; a weak D match, TRBD1 (5 bases). Germline CDR1 and CDR2: SGHDN and FVKESK. The CDR3 extends over 15 amino acids. Trimming pared 1 base from V and 1 base from J, leaving 10 bases between. The CDR3 bases are TGTGCCAGCAGCCAAGGGGACCACCTTAACTATGGCTACACCTTC. Translated: CASSQGDHLNYGYTF.

The chain couples TRBV11-2 to TRBJ2-7; possible D gene TRBD2, 5 bases. Trimming left V 11 bases short and J 1 base short, with 15 bases between. The length of the CDR3 is 13 residues. Germline assignment: CDR1 SGHAT and CDR2 FQNNGV. The DNA of the CDR3 is TGTGCCTCCTCCTCCGGCGGGTCCTACGAGCAGTACTTC. It encodes CASSSGGSYEQYF. Full variable domain (outside the CDR3, taken from reference TRBV11-2 and TRBJ2-7): EAGVAQSPRYKIIEKRQSVAFWCNPISGHATLYWYQQILGQGPKLLIQFQNNGVVDDSQLPKDRFSAERLKGVDSTLKIQPAKLEDSAVYLCASSSGGSYEQYFGPGTRLTVT.

The chain combines TRBV2 with TRBJ2-3, with D perhaps given as TRBD1 or TRBD2 (6 bases each). V shed 7 bases and J shed 1 base, with 12 bases lying between them. Germline V lookup: CDR1 SNHLY, CDR2 FYNNEI. The CDR3 is 14 residues long. The CDR3: CASIRGRGTDTQYF. In DNA, the CDR3 is TGTGCCAGCATACGGGGGCGGGGCACAGATACGCAGTATTTT.

The genes are TRBV27 and TRBJ1-2; 8 bases fit TRBD1. The J segment lost 5 bases and the V segment lost 5 bases, leaving 7 bases of the junction unmatched. Germline CDR1 is MNHEY and CDR2 is SMNVEV (reference sequence). CDR3 size: 14 residues. The CDR3 loop is CASSPRDRLYGYTF. The CDR3 DNA is TGTGCCAGCAGTCCTCGGGACAGGCTTTATGGCTACACCTTC.

V usage is TRBV7-9 and J usage is TRBJ1-1; 7 bases are a match to TRBD1. The germline gives CDR1 SEHNR, CDR2 FQNEAQ (reference sequence). This CDR3 spans 17 amino acids. The V segment lost 7 bases and the J segment 5 bases; nucleotides outside the gene matches: 19. Here the CDR3 DNA reads TGTGCCAGCACCCTCAACCAACCGTTGACAGGGAGGACTGAAGCTTTCTTT. Protein: CASTLNQPLTGRTEAFF. The whole variable domain, filled in from reference TRBV7-9 and TRBJ1-1, reads DTGVSQNPRHKITKRGQNVTFRCDPISEHNRLYWYRQTLGQGPEFLTYFQNEAQLEKSRLLSDRFSAERPKGSFSTLEIQRTEQGDSAMYLCASTLNQPLTGRTEAFFGQGTRLTVV.